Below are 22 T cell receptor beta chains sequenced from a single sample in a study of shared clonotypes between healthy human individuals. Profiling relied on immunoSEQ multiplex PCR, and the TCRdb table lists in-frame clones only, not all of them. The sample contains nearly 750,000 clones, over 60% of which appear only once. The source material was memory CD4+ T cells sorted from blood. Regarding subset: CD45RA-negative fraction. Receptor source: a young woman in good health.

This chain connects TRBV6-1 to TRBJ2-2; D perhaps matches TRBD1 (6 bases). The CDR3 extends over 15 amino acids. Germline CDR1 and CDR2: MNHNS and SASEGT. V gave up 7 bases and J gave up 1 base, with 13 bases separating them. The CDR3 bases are TGTGCCAGCACCTCCCCGGACAGGAACACCGGGGAGCTGTTTTTT. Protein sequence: CASTSPDRNTGELFF.

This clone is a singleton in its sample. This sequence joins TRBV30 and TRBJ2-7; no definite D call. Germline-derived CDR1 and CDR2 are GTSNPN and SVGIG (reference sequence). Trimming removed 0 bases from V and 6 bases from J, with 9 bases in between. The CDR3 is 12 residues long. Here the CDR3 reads CAWSVNQREQYF. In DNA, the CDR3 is TGTGCCTGGAGTGTAAACCAGCGCGAGCAGTACTTC.

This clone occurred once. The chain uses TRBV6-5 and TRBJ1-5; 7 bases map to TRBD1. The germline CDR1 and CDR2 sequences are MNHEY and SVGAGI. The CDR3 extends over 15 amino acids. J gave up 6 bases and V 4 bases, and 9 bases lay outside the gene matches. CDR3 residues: CASSSIDREGQPQHF. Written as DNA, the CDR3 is TGTGCCAGCAGTTCCATCGACAGGGAGGGTCAGCCCCAGCATTTT.

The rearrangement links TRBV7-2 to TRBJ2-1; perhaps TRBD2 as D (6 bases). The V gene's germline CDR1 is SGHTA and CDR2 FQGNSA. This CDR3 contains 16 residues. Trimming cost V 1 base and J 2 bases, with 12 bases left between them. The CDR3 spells CASSLGTSGPYNEQFF. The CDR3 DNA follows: TGTGCCAGCAGCTTAGGAACCAGCGGGCCCTACAATGAGCAGTTCTTC. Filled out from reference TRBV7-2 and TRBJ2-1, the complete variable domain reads GAGVSQSPSNKVTEKGKDVELRCDPISGHTALYWYRQSLGQGLEFLIYFQGNSAPDKSGLPSDRFSAERTGGSVSTLTIQRTQQEDSAVYLCASSLGTSGPYNEQFFGPGTRLTVL.

CDR3 sequence reads: CASSFGGRAAGELFF. Written as DNA, the CDR3 is TGTGCCAGCAGCTTCGGAGGGAGGGCCGCCGGGGAGCTGTTTTTT. V usage is TRBV5-4 and J usage is TRBJ2-2, with 7 bases lining up with TRBD2. This CDR3 is 15 amino acids long. V gave up 2 bases and J gave up 6 bases; unmatched junction bases: 7. Germline loops: CDR1 SGHNT, CDR2 YYREEE (reference sequence).

The CDR3 coding sequence is TGTGCCTGGAGGGGCCCCCCAGAGACCCAGTACTTC. This sequence encodes CAWRGPPETQYF. The J gene is TRBJ2-5, the V gene TRBV30, with D uncertain. CDR3 size: 12 residues. V dropped 3 bases and J dropped 4 bases, with 9 bases sitting between them. The germline V gene has CDR1 GTSNPN and CDR2 SVGIG (reference sequence). Looking up the rest from reference TRBV30 and TRBJ2-5 gives the full variable domain: SQTIHQWPATLVQPVGSPLSLECTVEGTSNPNLYWYRQAAGRGLQLLFYSVGIGQISSEVPQNLSASRPQDRQFILSSKKLLLSDSGFYLCAWRGPPETQYFGPGTRLLVL.

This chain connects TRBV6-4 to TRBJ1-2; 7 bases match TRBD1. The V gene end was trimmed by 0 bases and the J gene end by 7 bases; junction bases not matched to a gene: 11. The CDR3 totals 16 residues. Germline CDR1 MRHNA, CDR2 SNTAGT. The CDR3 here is CASSDSSHRGWIGYTF. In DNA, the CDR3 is TGTGCCAGCAGTGACTCGTCCCACAGGGGATGGATTGGCTACACCTTC.

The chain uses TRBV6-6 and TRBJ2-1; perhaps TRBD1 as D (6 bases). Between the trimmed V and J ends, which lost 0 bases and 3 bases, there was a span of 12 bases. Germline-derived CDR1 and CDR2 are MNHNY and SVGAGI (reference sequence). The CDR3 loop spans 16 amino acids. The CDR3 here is CASSYSKLGGYNEQFF. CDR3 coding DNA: TGTGCCAGCAGTTACTCAAAACTAGGGGGCTACAATGAGCAGTTCTTC.

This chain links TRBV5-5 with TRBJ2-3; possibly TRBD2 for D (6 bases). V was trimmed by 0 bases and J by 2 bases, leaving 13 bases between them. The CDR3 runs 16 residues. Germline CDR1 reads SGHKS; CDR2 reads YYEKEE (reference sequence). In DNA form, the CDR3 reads TGTGCCAGCAGCTTGGCGTACCTAGCGAACACAGATACGCAGTATTTT. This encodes CASSLAYLANTDTQYF.

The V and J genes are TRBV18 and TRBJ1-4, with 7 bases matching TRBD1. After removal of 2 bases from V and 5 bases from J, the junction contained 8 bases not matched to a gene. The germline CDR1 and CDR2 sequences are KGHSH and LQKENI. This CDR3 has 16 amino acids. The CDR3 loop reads CASSPMKDRINEKLFF. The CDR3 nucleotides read TGTGCCAGCTCACCAATGAAGGACAGGATAAATGAAAAACTGTTTTTT.

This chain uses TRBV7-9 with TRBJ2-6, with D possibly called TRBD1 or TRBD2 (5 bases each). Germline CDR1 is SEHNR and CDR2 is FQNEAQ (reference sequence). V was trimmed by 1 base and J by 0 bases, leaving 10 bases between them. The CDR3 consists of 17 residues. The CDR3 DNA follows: TGTGCCAGCAGCTTAGTTGGGGGATTCTCTGGGGCCAACGTCCTGACTTTC. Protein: CASSLVGGFSGANVLTF.

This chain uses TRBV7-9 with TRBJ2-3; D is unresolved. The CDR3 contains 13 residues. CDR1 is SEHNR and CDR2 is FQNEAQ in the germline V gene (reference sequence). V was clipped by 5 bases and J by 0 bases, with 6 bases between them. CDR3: CASSQSSTDTQYF. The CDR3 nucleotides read TGTGCCAGCAGCCAAAGTAGCACAGATACGCAGTATTTT. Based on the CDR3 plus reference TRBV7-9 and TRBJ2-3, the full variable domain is DTGVSQNPRHKITKRGQNVTFRCDPISEHNRLYWYRQTLGQGPEFLTYFQNEAQLEKSRLLSDRFSAERPKGSFSTLEIQRTEQGDSAMYLCASSQSSTDTQYFGPGTRLTVL.

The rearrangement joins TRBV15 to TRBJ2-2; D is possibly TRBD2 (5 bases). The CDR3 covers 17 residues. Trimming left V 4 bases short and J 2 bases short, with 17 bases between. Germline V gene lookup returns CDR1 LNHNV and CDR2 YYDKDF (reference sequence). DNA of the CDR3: TGTGCCACCAGCAACCCAACTGCCGGAGGTAACACCGGGGAGCTGTTTTTT. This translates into CATSNPTAGGNTGELFF.

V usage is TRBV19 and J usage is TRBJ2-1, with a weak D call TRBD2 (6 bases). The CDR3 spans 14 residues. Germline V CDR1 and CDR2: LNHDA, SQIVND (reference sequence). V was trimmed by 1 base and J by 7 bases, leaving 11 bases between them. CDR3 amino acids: CASSIAGVRNEQFF. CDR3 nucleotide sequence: TGTGCCAGTAGTATAGCGGGAGTGAGGAATGAGCAGTTCTTC.

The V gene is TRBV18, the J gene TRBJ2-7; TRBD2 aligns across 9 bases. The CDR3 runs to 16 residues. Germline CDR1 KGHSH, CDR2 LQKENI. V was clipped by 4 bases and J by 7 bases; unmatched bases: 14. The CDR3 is CASSRNEVAGDSEQYF. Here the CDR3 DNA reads TGTGCCAGCTCACGAAACGAAGTAGCGGGAGACAGTGAGCAGTACTTC. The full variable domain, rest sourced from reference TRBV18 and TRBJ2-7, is NAGVMQNPRHLVRRRGQEARLRCSPMKGHSHVYWYRQLPEEGLKFMVYLQKENIIDESGMPKERFSAEFPKEGPSILRIQQVVRGDSAAYFCASSRNEVAGDSEQYFGPGTRLTVT.

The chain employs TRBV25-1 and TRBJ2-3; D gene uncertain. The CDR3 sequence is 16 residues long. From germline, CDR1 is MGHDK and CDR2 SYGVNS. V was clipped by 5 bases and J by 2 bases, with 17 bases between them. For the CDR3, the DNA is TGTGCCAGCAGTACCGAGAGGCTGTCTTTCACAGATACGCAGTATTTT. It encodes CASSTERLSFTDTQYF. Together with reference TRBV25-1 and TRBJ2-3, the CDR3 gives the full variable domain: EADIYQTPRYLVIGTGKKITLECSQTMGHDKMYWYQQDPGMELHLIHYSYGVNSTEKGDLSSESTVSRIRTEHFPLTLESARPSHTSQYLCASSTERLSFTDTQYFGPGTRLTVL.

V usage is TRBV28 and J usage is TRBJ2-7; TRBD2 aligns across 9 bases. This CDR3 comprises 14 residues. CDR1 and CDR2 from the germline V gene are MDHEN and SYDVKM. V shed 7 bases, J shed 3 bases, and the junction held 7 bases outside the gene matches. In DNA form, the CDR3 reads TGTGCCAGCACCGCCGGGACTAGCAGCTACGAGCAGTACTTC. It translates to CASTAGTSSYEQYF.

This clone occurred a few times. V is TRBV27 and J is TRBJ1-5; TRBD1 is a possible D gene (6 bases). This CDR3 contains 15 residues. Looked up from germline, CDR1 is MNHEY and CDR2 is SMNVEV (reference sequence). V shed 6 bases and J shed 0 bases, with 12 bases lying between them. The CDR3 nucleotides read TGTGCCAGCAGGCGGTCAGGGGCTAGCAATCAGCCCCAGCATTTT. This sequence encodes CASRRSGASNQPQHF.

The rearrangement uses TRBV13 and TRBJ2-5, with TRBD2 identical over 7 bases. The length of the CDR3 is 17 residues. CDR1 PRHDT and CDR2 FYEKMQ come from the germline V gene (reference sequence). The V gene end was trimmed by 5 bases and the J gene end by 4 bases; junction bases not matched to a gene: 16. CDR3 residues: CASSHGQGAGWGETQYF. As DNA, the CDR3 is TGTGCCAGCAGCCACGGCCAGGGAGCGGGATGGGGAGAGACCCAGTACTTC. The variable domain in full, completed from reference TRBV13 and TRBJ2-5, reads AAGVIQSPRHLIKEKRETATLKCYPIPRHDTVYWYQQGPGQDPQFLISFYEKMQSDKGSIPDRFSAQQFSDYHSELNMSSLELGDSALYFCASSHGQGAGWGETQYFGPGTRLLVL.

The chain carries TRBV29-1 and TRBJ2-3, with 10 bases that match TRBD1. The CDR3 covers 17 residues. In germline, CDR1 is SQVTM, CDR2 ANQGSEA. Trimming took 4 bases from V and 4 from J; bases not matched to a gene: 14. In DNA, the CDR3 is TGCAGCGTTGCACCCGACTGGGGTGGACAGGGGGCAGATACGCAGTATTTT. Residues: CSVAPDWGGQGADTQYF.

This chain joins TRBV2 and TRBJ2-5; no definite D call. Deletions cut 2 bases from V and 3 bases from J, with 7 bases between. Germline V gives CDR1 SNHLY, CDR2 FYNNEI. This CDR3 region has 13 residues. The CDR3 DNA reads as TGTGCCAGCAGTGAATCCGCGGAAGAGACCCAGTACTTC. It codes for CASSESAEETQYF.

The CDR3 DNA follows: TGCGCCAGCAGCTCGGGGAGGGGACAGCAGAACACTGAAGCTTTCTTT. The encoded protein is CASSSGRGQQNTEAFF. The rearrangement uses TRBV5-1 and TRBJ1-1, with 7 bases that match TRBD1. J gave up 1 base and V 3 bases, and 9 bases lay outside the gene matches. CDR1 is SGHRS, CDR2 YFSETQ, per germline. The CDR3 length is 16 residues.